Below are 4 T cell receptor beta chains sequenced from a single sample in a study of blood T cell repertoires in COVID-19. This table comes from immunoSEQ multiplex PCR, and its TCRdb copy is limited to in-frame clones, with some not included. The sample holds about 140,000 clones, 75% to 90% seen once. Specimen: peripheral blood. These receptors came from a man aged 65 to 79 who had recovered from COVID-19.

As for this clone: A read error may account for a junction end that differs from germline. The gene calls are TRBV4-3 and TRBJ2-7; 8 bases map to TRBD1. This CDR3 region has 15 residues. Germline values: CDR1 LGHNA, CDR2 YSLEER. Written as DNA, the CDR3 is TGCACCAGCAGCCAAGAGGACAGGGAGGCCTACGAGCAGTACTTC. Translating it yields CTSSQEDREAYEQYF.

The rearrangement joins TRBV28 to TRBJ1-1; D is unresolved. Germline V gene sequence: CDR1 MDHEN, CDR2 SYDVKM. This CDR3 comprises 14 residues. V shed 3 bases and J shed 2 bases, with 10 bases lying between them. As DNA, the CDR3 is TGTGCCAGCAGTTTTTCCTCGCGAAACACTGAAGCTTTCTTT. This codes for CASSFSSRNTEAFF.

The chain is built from TRBV2 and TRBJ2-1; 11 nucleotides agree with TRBD2. CDR3 size: 14 residues. Germline CDR1 reads SNHLY; CDR2 reads FYNNEI. Trimming took 8 bases from V and 5 from J; bases not matched to a gene: 5. The CDR3, as DNA: TGTGCCAGCCGCAGACTAGCGGGAAACAATGAGCAGTTCTTC. It codes for CASRRLAGNNEQFF. Filled out from reference TRBV2 and TRBJ2-1, the complete variable domain reads EPEVTQTPSHQVTQMGQEVILRCVPISNHLYFYWYRQILGQKVEFLVSFYNNEISEKSEIFDDQFSVERPDGSNFTLKIRSTKLEDSAMYFCASRRLAGNNEQFFGPGTRLTVL.

V gene TRBV30 combines with J gene TRBJ2-3, with 11 bases identical to TRBD2. V gave up 2 bases and J gave up 4 bases; unmatched junction bases: 8. The CDR3 is made up of 16 amino acids. The germline CDR1 and CDR2 sequences are GTSNPN and SVGIG (reference sequence). CDR3 in amino acids: CAWSNSGTSGADTQYF. In DNA form, the CDR3 reads TGTGCCTGGAGTAACTCCGGGACTAGCGGAGCAGATACGCAGTATTTT.